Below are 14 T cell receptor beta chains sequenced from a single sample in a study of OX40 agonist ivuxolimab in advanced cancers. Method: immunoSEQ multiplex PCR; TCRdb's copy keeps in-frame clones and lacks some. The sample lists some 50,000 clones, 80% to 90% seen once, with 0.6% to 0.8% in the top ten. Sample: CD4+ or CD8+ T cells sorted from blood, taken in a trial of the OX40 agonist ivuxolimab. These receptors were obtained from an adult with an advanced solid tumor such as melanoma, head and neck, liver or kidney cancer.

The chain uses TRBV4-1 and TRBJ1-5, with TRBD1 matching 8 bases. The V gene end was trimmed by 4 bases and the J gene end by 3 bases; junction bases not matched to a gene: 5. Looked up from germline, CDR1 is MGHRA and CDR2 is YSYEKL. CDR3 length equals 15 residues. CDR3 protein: CASSRTQGDNQPQHF. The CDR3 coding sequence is TGCGCCAGCAGCCGCACACAGGGGGACAATCAGCCCCAGCATTTT.

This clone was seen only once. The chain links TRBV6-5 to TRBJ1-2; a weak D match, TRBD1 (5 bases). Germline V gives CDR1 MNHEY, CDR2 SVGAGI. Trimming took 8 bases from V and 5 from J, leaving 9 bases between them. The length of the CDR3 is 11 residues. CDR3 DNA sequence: TGTGCCAGCCGCAGGGAATATGGCTACACCTTC. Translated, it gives CASRREYGYTF.

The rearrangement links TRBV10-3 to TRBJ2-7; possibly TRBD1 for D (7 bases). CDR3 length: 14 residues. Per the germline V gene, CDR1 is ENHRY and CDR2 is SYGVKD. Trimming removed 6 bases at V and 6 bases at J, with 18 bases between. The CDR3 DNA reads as TGTGCCATCAGAGAGGGCCAGGGGGGTTCCGAGCAGTACTTC. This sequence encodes CAIREGQGGSEQYF.

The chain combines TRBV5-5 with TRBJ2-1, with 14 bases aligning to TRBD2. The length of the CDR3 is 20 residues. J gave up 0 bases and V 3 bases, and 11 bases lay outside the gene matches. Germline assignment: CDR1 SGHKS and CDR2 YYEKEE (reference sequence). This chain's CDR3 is CASSYSGTSGGASSYNEQFF. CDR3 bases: TGTGCCAGCAGCTACTCCGGGACTAGCGGGGGCGCCAGCTCCTACAATGAGCAGTTCTTC.

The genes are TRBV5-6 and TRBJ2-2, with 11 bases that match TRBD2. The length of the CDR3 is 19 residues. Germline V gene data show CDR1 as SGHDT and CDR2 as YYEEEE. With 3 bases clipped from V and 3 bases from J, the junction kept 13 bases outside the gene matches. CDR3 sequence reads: CASSSTLSSGGRYTGELFF. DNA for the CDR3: TGTGCCAGCAGCTCCACGCTATCTAGCGGGGGGCGGTACACCGGGGAGCTGTTTTTT.

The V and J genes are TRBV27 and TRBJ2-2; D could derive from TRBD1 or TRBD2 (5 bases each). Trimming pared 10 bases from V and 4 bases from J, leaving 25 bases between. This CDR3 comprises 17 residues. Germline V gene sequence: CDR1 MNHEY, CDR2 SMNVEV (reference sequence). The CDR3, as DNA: TGTGCCACCCAGAGGGGATTTACAAACAGCGTCACCGGGGAGCTGTTTTTT. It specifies CATQRGFTNSVTGELFF.

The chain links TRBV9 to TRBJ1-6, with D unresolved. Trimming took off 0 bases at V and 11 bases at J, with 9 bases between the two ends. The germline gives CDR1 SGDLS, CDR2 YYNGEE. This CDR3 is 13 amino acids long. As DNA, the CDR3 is TGTGCCAGCAGCGTAGGAGAGGGTACACCCCTCCACTTT. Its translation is CASSVGEGTPLHF. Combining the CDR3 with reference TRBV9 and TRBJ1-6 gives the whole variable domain DSGVTQTPKHLITATGQRVTLRCSPRSGDLSVYWYQQSLDQGLQFLIQYYNGEERAKGNILERFSAQQFPDLHSELNLSSLELGDSALYFCASSVGEGTPLHFGNGTRLTVT.

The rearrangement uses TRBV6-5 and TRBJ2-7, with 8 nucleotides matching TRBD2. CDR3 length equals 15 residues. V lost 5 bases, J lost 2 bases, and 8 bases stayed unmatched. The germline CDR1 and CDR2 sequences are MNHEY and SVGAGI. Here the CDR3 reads CASSRDQRGPYEQYF. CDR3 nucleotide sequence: TGTGCCAGCAGTAGGGACCAGCGGGGGCCCTACGAGCAGTACTTC.

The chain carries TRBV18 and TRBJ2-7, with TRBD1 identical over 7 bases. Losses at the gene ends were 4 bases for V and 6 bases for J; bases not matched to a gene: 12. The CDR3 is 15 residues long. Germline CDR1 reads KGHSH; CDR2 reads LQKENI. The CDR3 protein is CASSLPIRQGSEQYF. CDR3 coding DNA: TGTGCCAGCTCACTACCAATCCGACAGGGAAGCGAGCAGTACTTC.

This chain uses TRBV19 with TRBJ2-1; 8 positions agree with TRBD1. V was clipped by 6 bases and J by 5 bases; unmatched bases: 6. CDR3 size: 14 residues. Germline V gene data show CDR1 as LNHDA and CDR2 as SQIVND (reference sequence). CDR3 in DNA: TGTGCCAGTAGCACCGGGACAGGAGACAATGAGCAGTTCTTC. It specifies CASSTGTGDNEQFF.

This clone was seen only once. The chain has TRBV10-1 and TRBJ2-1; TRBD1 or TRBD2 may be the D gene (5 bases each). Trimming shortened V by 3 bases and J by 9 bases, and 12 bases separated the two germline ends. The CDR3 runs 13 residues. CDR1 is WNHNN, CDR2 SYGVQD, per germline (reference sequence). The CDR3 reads CASSDRGAGEQFF. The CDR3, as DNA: TGCGCCAGCAGTGATAGAGGGGCGGGTGAGCAGTTCTTC.

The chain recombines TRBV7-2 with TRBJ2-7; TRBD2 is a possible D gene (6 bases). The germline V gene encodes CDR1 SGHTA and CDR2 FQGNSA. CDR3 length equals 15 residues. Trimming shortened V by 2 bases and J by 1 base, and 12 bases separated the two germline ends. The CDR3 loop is CASSLIGGGSYEQYF. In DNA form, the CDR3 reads TGTGCCAGCAGCTTAATTGGAGGAGGGTCCTACGAGCAGTACTTC.

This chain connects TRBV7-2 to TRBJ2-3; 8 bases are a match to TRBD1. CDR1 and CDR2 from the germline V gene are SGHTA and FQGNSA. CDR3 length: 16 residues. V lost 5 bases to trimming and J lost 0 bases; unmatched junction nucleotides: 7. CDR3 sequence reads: CASSPGRTGSTDTQYF. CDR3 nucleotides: TGTGCCAGCAGCCCGGGCCGGACAGGGAGCACAGATACGCAGTATTTT.

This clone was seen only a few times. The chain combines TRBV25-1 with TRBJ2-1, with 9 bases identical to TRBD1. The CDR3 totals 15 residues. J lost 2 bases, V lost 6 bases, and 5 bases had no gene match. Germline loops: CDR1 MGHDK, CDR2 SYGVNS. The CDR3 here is CASSIGTGTYNEQFF. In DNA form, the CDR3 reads TGTGCCAGCAGCATCGGGACAGGGACCTACAATGAGCAGTTCTTC.